Sequencing of this T cell receptor (beta chain) was carried out in a study of blood T cells in healthy people across ages. Study findings and constraints: A strong correlation between TCR beta diversity and naive T cell percentage was seen. When set beside aged donors, long-lived donors presented more naive CD4+ cells and higher diversity.

The individuals who served as donors were healthy Caucasians living in Russia, aged roughly 6 to 95. The CDR3 loop spans 15 amino acids. In germline, CDR1 is SGHTA, CDR2 FQGNSA. The V gene lost 5 bases and the J gene lost 4 bases, with 16 bases spanning the gap. A remark on this clonotype: Its specificity is unknown.

The authors ran a second PCR of roughly 6 to 12 cycles using a sample-barcoded 5' primer and a J-beta primer mix. MiXCR, applied by TCRdb to the 5' RACE reads, yields one record per CDR3 protein. The repertoire includes approximately 820,000 distinct CDR3 sequences, more than 40% of them detected once, and about a fifth sits in the top ten. The sequence was collected from a man in his fifties or sixties in good health. The V call is TRBV7-2, the J call TRBJ2-3; no firm D call. Source material: blood. The CDR3 loop reads CASSRTHGNSDTQYF. For the CDR3, the DNA is TGTGCCAGCAGCAGGACCCACGGAAACTCAGATACGCAGTATTTT.